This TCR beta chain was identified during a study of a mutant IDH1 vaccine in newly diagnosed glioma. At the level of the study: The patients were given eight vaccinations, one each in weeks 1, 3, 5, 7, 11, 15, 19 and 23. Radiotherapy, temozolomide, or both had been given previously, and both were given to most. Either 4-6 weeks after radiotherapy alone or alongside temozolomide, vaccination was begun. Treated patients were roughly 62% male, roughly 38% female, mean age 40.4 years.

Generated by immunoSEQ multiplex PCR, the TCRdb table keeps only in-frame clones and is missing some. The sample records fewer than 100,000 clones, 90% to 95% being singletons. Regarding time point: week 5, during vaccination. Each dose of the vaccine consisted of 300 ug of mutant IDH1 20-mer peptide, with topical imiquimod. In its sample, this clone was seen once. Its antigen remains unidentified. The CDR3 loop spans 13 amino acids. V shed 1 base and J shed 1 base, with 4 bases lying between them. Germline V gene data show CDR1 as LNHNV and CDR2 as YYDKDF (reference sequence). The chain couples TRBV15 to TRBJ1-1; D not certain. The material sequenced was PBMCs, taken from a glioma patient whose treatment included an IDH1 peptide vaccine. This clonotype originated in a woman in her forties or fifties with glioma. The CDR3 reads CATSRGANTEAFF. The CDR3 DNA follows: TGTGCCACCAGCAGAGGGGCGAACACTGAAGCTTTCTTT.